This TCR beta chain emerged from a study of OX40 agonist ivuxolimab in advanced cancers. Describing the broader study: Ivuxolimab was a fully human IgG2 agonistic monoclonal antibody targeting the costimulatory receptor OX40 (CD134). Intravenous ivuxolimab was administered to patients every 2 weeks at six dose levels: 0.01, 0.1, 0.3, 1.5, 3 and 10 mg/kg. Among the approximately 50 dose-escalation patients, around 20 had hepatocellular carcinoma, 15 or so melanoma, 9 renal cell carcinoma and 9 head and neck cancer. The dose-escalation cohort was roughly 80% male with a mean age of about 60 years, ranging from roughly 20 to 80. Patients were allowed to have had prior anti-PD-1, anti-PD-L1 or anti-CTLA-4 therapy, and approximately 40% of the dose-escalation patients had been treated with checkpoint inhibitors. Partial responses were achieved by three dose-escalation patients, of whom one had hepatocellular carcinoma and two had cutaneous melanoma. The point of sequencing TCRbeta in the periphery was to test whether ivuxolimab changed TCR sequence diversity and drove clonal T-cell expansion. The paper describes the monotherapy dose-escalation part (N = 52 patients) of the phase I trial of ivuxolimab. The paper as a whole reports these results and caveats: Antigen specificity was not determined for the clonally expanded peripheral T cells. In partial responders in the 0.1-3.0 mg/kg groups, normalized peripheral clonal expansion was found to be among the lowest, especially among CD8+ T cells. After ivuxolimab, more expanded clones were found on average in CD8+ T cells than in CD4+ T cells. At doses from 0.1 to 3.0 mg/kg, clonal expansion was seen in both CD4+ and CD8+ blood T cells between baseline and week 6. Low levels of normalized T-cell clonal expansion were also seen in some patients who did not respond.

Comment on this clone: It has no known antigen specificity. One base away there is no much larger clone; base qualities are not given.

The CDR3 covers 15 residues, taking in both the cysteine and the phenylalanine. CDR3 DNA is the only sequence kept; it has 45 bases, read in frame from the first base. V loses 0 bases of germline sequence and J loses 6 bases, and the interval between the two ends is 13 bases. Reading the germline V gene (reference sequence) gives CDR1 MNHNY and CDR2 SVGAGI. Patients with autoimmune disease history or receiving systemic immunosuppression were excluded from the trial. Peripheral blood for TCR sequencing was collected from all dose cohorts at baseline, on cycle 4 day 1, and on cycle 7 day 1. Samples came from an open-label, multicenter, first-in-human phase I dose-escalation trial of ivuxolimab. Adults with locally advanced or metastatic head and neck squamous cell, hepatocellular, melanoma or renal cell carcinoma were enrolled in the trial. Before TCR sequencing, CD4+ T cells and CD8+ T cells were sorted from peripheral blood as separate populations.

Genomic DNA was isolated from the sorted cells so that the TCRbeta CDR3 region could be sequenced. The immunoSEQ Assay was used for sequencing of TCRbeta CDR3 regions. Imported from immuneACCESS, the table was reduced by TCRdb to in-frame sequences with V and J called. These copies leave out some clones; in studies compared against another copy, an unresolved V gene accounts for under half, and the cause of the remainder is not known. The sample profile shows under 40,000 clones; 75% to 85% of them were found once. Clones ranked in the top ten supply 20% to 25% of the sample. The sample in question was CD4+ or CD8+ T cells sorted from blood, obtained in a trial of the OX40 agonist ivuxolimab. This chain joins TRBV6-6 to TRBJ2-3, with the D gene not confidently named. The sequence was obtained from an adult with an advanced solid tumor such as melanoma, head and neck, liver or kidney cancer. The encoded CDR3 is CASSYSSGYLDTQYF. The sequence in DNA is TGTGCCAGCAGTTACTCGAGTGGGTACTTGGATACGCAGTATTTT.